These T cell receptor beta chains were read from a single sample in a study of T cell repertoires in cytomegalovirus infection. TCRdb fed the reads into MiXCR, producing one record per CDR3 protein. The profile shows roughly 230,000 distinct CDR3 sequences, approximately 15% of them singletons. The sequencing input was CD8+ T cells from PBMCs. These receptors all stem from a human donor in good health (CMV status not recorded). Some clones in this sample may be carry-over from other donors' samples. CDR3s include the opening cysteine and the closing phenylalanine or tryptophan. D genes are given only for firm matches. Part of the rows lack a size; the others show once, few, many or a class for expanded clones.

cdr3_nt	cdr3_aa	v_call	j_call	clone_size	d_call	cdr3_length
TGCAGTGCTAGAGATTCGACAGTTAGCTCCTATAATTCACCCCTCCACTTT	CSARDSTVSSYNSPLHF	TRBV20-1	TRBJ1-6	-	-	17
TGTGCCAGCAGCTACCACAGGGAAGGAGGTGGAAACACCATATATTTT	CASSYHREGGGNTIYF	TRBV7-9	TRBJ1-3	many	-	16
TGTGCCAGCACGGACAGGGACCCCCTGGAGACCCAGTACTTC	CASTDRDPLETQYF	TRBV2	TRBJ2-5	few	TRBD1	14
TGTGCCAGCAGCTTAGCCCCGATCACAGATACGCAGTATTTT	CASSLAPITDTQYF	TRBV7-8	TRBJ2-3	many	-	14
TGTGCCAGCAGTTTGGCCCGGACAGGGCAGGATAATGGCTACACCTTC	CASSLARTGQDNGYTF	TRBV27	TRBJ1-2	-	TRBD1	16
TGTGCCATCAGTGAGCCCGGAACTAGAGTGTTGGCCCAGTACTTC	CAISEPGTRVLAQYF	TRBV10-3	TRBJ2-5	-	-	15
TGTGCCACCAGCCGACGGACGGAGACCTACAATGAGCAGTTCTTC	CATSRRTETYNEQFF	TRBV15	TRBJ2-1	few	-	15
TGTGCCAGCAGCTCGACTAGCGGGGACCGCACAGATACGCAGTATTTT	CASSSTSGDRTDTQYF	TRBV13	TRBJ2-3	-	TRBD2	16
TGTGCCAGCAGTGACACACCACAGGGTCTCGGTGGCTACACCTTC	CASSDTPQGLGGYTF	TRBV6-4	TRBJ1-2	-	-	15
TGTGCCAGCAGCCCCCGCGTTTTCCGGGACAGGGATGGCTACACCTTC	CASSPRVFRDRDGYTF	TRBV13	TRBJ1-2	-	TRBD1	16
TGTGCTAGCAGCTCGACAGGGGGCCCGGAGACCCAGTACTTC	CASSSTGGPETQYF	TRBV7-7	TRBJ2-5	-	TRBD1	14
TGTGCCAGCGACATTGGGACAGGGGAAGAGACCCAGTACTTC	CASDIGTGEETQYF	TRBV11-2	TRBJ2-5	many	TRBD1	14
TGTGCCAGCAGTTGGCAGCAGTACACTGAAGCTTTCTTT	CASSWQQYTEAFF	TRBV27	TRBJ1-1	-	-	13
TGTGCCAGCAGTATGGTTGGGTTAAGCACAGATACGCAGTATTTT	CASSMVGLSTDTQYF	TRBV6-1	TRBJ2-3	many	-	15
TGTGCCAGCAGTTTCTTTATTCCCGAAGCGGGGCCGCAGTACTTC	CASSFFIPEAGPQYF	TRBV28	TRBJ2-4	-	TRBD2	15
TGTGCCACCAGCAGATCGGGTCCTACCAACTACGAGCAGTACTTC	CATSRSGPTNYEQYF	TRBV15	TRBJ2-7	-	-	15
TGTGCCAGCCAGCCTGGTGGAAGGAACACTGAAGCTTTCTTT	CASQPGGRNTEAFF	TRBV5-6	TRBJ1-1	few	-	14
TGCGGTGCTGTAAAAACTAACTATGGCTACACCTTC	CGAVKTNYGYTF	TRBV20-1	TRBJ1-2	-	-	12